One and the same sample provided the 2 T cell receptor beta chains below, sequenced in a study of blood T cell repertoires in COVID-19. TCRdb keeps only in-frame clones here, not all; method: immunoSEQ multiplex PCR. The table records roughly 100,000 clones, about 89% of them present only once. Sequencing was performed on peripheral blood. The receptors stem from a woman aged 55-69 years with acute or convalescent COVID-19.

This clone was detected once. The V and J genes are TRBV11-2 and TRBJ1-4; perhaps TRBD1 as D (5 bases). The CDR3 sequence is 14 residues long. V lost 5 bases, J lost 4 bases, and 11 bases lay in between. The germline V gene encodes CDR1 SGHAT and CDR2 FQNNGV. CDR3 in amino acids: CASSINRINEKLFF. The CDR3 nucleotides read TGTGCCAGCAGCATAAACAGGATTAATGAAAAACTGTTTTTT.

The V and J genes are TRBV2 and TRBJ2-6; 7 bases agree with TRBD1. Germline V gene lookup returns CDR1 SNHLY and CDR2 FYNNEI. The V segment lost 9 bases and the J segment 0 bases; nucleotides outside the gene matches: 2. CDR3 length: 14 residues. DNA of the CDR3: TGTGCCAGTAGGGACAGCTCTGGGGCCAACGTCCTGACTTTC. It is translated as CASRDSSGANVLTF.